The subject of this entry is one TCR beta chain. What it binds is unknown. The germline V gene has CDR1 LNHNV and CDR2 YYDKDF (reference sequence). The CDR3 extends over 15 amino acids. The V and J ends lost 8 bases and 0 bases respectively, with 11 bases between them. The data are from a study of PD-L1 blockade in urothelial cancer. Study as a whole: Blood was evaluated 3 weeks (second dose) and 6 weeks after therapy began. Points from the study as a whole: Clones that were tumor-associated expanded more in the blood of durable-benefit patients at 3 weeks.

The protocol was immunoSEQ multiplex PCR, while the TCRdb copy is restricted to in-frame clones and leaves out a portion. The repertoire holds roughly 43,000 clones, with about four fifths as singletons. Sample: PBMCs, taken around atezolizumab (anti-PD-L1) treatment. The V and J genes are TRBV15 and TRBJ2-6, with D tentatively TRBD1 (6 bases). The clonotype originates from a man aged 65 to 79 with urothelial cancer. CDR3 protein: CATGGSGSGANVLTF. The DNA of the CDR3 is TGTGCCACCGGGGGCTCGGGCTCTGGGGCCAACGTCCTGACTTTC. Based on the CDR3 plus reference TRBV15 and TRBJ2-6, the full variable domain is DAMVIQNPRYQVTQFGKPVTLSCSQTLNHNVMYWYQQKSSQAPKLLFHYYDKDFNNEADTPDNFQSRRPNTSFCFLDIRSPGLGDTAMYLCATGGSGSGANVLTFGAGSRLTVL.